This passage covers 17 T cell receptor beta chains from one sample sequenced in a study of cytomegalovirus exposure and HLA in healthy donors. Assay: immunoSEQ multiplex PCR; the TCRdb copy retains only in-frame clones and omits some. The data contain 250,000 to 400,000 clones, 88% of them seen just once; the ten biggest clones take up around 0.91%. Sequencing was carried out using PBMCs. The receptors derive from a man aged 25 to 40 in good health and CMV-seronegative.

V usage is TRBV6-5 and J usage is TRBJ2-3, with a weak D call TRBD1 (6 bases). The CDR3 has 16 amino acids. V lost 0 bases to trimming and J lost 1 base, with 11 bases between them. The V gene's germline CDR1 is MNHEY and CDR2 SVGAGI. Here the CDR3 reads CASSYSWSGGTDTQYF. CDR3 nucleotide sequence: TGTGCCAGCAGTTACTCTTGGTCAGGGGGCACAGATACGCAGTATTTT.

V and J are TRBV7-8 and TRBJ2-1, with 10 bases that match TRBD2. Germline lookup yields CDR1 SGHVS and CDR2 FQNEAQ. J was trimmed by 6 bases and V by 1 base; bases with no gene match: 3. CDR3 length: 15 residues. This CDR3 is CASSLVAGGSNEQFF. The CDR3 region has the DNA TGTGCCAGCAGCTTAGTAGCGGGGGGCTCCAATGAGCAGTTCTTC.

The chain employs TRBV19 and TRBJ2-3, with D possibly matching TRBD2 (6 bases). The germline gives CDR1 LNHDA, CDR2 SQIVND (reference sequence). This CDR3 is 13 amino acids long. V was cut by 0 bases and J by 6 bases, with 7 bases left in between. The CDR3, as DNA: TGTGCCAGTAGTATAGATGGGGGGGATACGCAGTATTTT. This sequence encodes CASSIDGGDTQYF.

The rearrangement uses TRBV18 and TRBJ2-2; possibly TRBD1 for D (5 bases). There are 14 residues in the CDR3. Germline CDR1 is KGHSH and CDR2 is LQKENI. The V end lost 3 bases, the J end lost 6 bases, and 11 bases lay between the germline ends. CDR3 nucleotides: TGTGCCAGCTCACCGGACACCGGGCCCGGGGAGCTGTTTTTT. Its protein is CASSPDTGPGELFF.

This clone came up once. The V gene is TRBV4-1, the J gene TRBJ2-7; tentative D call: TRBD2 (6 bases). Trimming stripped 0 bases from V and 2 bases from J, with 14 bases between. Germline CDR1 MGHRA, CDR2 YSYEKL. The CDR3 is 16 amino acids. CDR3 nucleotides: TGCGCCAGCAGCCAAGAATTAAAACTAGCAGCCTACGAGCAGTACTTC. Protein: CASSQELKLAAYEQYF.

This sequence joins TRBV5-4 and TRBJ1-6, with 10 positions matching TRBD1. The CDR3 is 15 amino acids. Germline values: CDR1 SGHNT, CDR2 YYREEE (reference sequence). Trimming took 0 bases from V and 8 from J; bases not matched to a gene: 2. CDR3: CASSLEGTGDSPLHF. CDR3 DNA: TGTGCCAGCAGCTTGGAGGGGACAGGGGATTCACCCCTCCACTTT.

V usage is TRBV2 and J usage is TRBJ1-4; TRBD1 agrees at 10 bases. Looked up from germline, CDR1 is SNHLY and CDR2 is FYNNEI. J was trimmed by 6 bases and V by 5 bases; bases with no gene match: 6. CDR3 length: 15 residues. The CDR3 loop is CASSNPGTGDEKLFF. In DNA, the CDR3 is TGTGCCAGCAGTAACCCCGGGACAGGGGATGAAAAACTGTTTTTT.

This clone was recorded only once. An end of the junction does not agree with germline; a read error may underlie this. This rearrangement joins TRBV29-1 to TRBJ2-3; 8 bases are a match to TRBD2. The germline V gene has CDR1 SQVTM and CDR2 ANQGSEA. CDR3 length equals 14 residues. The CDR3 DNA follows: TGCAGCATCGCGGGGGGCCTCAGCAAAGATACGCAGTATTTT. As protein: CSIAGGLSKDTQYF.

DNA for the CDR3: TGCAGCGTACCTCCGGGACATCCTGTAAACACTGAAGCTTTCTTT. This codes for CSVPPGHPVNTEAFF. The V and J genes are TRBV29-1 and TRBJ1-1; TRBD1 might be the D (6 bases). There are 15 residues in the CDR3. V was cut by 6 bases and J by 2 bases, with 19 bases left in between. Germline lookup yields CDR1 SQVTM and CDR2 ANQGSEA.

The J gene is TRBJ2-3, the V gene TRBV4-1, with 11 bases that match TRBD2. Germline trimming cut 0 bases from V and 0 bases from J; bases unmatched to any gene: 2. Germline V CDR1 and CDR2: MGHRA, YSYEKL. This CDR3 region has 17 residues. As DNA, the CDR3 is TGCGCCAGCAGCCAAGATGGGACTAGCGGAAGCACAGATACGCAGTATTTT. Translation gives CASSQDGTSGSTDTQYF.

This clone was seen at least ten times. CDR3 protein: CASSQIGSGSFRATQYF. In nucleotides, the CDR3 is TGTGCCAGCAGCCAAATTGGTAGCGGGAGTTTCAGGGCTACCCAGTACTTC. This chain uses TRBV14 with TRBJ2-5; 9 positions match TRBD2. The CDR3 spans 17 residues. Trimming at V came to 2 bases and at J to 8 bases, leaving 15 bases not matched to a gene. Germline V gives CDR1 SGHDN, CDR2 FVKESK.

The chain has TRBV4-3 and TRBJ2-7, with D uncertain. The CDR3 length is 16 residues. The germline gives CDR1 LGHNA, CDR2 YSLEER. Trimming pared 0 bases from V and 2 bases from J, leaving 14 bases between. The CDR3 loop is CASSQDPYQFPYEQYF. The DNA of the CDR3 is TGCGCCAGCAGCCAAGATCCGTATCAGTTTCCCTACGAGCAGTACTTC.

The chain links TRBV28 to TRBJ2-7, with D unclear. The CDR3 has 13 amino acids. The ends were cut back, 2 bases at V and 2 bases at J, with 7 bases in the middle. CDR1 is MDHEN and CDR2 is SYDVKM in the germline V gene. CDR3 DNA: TGTGCCAGCAGTTTAGCCCAGACCTACGAGCAGTACTTC. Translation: CASSLAQTYEQYF.

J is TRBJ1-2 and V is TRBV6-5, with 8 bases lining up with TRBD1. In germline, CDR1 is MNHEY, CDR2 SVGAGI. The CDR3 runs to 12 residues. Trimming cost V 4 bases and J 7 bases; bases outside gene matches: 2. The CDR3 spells CASSWTGIGYTF. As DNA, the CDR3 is TGTGCCAGCAGTTGGACAGGGATTGGCTACACCTTC.

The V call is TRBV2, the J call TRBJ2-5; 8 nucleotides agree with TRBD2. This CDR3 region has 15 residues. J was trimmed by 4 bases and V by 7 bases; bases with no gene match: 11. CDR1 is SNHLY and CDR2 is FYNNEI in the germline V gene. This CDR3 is CASNLDRGGPETQYF. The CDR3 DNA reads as TGTGCCAGCAATCTCGACCGCGGGGGGCCAGAGACCCAGTACTTC.

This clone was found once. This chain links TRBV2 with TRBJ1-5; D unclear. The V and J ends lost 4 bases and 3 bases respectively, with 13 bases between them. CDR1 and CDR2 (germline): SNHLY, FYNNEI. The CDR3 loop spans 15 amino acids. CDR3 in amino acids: CASSARLTDNQPQHF. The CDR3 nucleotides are TGTGCCAGCAGTGCGCGTCTAACAGACAATCAGCCCCAGCATTTT.

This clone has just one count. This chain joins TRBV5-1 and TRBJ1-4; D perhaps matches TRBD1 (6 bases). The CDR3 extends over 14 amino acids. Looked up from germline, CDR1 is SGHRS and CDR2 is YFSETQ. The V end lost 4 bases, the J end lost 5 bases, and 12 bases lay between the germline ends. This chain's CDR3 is CASSVTGSNEKLFF. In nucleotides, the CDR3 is TGCGCCAGCAGCGTGACAGGATCAAATGAAAAACTGTTTTTT.